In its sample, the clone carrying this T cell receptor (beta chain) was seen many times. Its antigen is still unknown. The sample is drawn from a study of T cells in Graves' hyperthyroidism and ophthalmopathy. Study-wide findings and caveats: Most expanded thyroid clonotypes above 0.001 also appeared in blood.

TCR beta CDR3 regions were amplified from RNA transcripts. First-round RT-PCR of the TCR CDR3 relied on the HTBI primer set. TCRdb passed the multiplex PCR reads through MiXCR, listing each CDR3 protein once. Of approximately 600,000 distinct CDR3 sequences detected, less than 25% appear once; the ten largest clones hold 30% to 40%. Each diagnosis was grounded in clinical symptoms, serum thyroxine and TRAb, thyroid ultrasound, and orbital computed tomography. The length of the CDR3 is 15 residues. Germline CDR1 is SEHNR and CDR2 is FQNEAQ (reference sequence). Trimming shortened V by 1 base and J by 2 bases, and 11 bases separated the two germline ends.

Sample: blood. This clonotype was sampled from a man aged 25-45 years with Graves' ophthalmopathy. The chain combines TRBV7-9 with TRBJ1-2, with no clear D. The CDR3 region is CASSLDGSRNYGYTF. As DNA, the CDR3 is TGTGCCAGCAGCTTAGATGGGAGTCGGAACTATGGCTACACCTTC.